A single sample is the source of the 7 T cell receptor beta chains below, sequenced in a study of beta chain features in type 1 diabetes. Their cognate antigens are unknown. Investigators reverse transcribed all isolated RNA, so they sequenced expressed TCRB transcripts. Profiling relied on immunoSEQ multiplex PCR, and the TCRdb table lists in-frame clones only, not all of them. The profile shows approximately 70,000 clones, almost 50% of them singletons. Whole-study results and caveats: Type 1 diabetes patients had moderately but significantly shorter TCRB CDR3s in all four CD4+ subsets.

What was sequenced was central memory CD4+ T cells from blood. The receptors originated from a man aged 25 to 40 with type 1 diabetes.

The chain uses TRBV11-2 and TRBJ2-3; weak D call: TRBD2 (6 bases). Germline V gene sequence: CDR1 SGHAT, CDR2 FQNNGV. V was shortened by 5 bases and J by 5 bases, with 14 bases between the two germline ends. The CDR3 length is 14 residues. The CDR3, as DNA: TGTGCCAGCAGCCTCTCCCGGGACTTAGATACGCAGTATTTT. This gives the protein CASSLSRDLDTQYF.

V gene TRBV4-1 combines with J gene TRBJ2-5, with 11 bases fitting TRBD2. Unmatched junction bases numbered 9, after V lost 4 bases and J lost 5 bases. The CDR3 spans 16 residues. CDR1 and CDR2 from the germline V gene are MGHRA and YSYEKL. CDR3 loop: CASSRQTSGRRETQYF. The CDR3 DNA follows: TGCGCCAGCAGCCGTCAAACTAGCGGGAGAAGGGAGACCCAGTACTTC.

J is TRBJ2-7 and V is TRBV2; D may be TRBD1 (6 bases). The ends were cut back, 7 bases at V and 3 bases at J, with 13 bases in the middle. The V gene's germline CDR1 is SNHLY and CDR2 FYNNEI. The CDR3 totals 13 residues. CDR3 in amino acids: CASTQGFYYEQYF. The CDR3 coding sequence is TGTGCCAGCACGCAGGGGTTTTACTACGAGCAGTACTTC.

For the CDR3, the DNA is TGTGCCAGCAGTGATTCACCTCAGGGCCCAGATACGCAGTATTTT. Translation: CASSDSPQGPDTQYF. This chain joins TRBV2 and TRBJ2-3, with D perhaps matching TRBD1 (5 bases). CDR1 SNHLY and CDR2 FYNNEI come from the germline V gene. V was clipped by 3 bases and J by 4 bases, with 14 bases between them. This CDR3 is built from 15 residues.

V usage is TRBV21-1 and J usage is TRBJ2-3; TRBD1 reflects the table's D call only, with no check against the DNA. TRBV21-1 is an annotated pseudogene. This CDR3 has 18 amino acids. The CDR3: CASSKNPRQGEKMDTQYF. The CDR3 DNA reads TGTGCCAGCAGCAAAAATCCTAGACAGGGTGAGAAGATGGATACGCAGTATTTT.

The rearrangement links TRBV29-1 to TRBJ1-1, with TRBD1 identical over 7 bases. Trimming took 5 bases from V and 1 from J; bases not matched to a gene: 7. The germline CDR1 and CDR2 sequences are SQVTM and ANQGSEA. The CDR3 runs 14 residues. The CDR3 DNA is TGCAGCGTTCGACAGGGTCAAGCGAACACTGAAGCTTTCTTT. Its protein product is CSVRQGQANTEAFF.

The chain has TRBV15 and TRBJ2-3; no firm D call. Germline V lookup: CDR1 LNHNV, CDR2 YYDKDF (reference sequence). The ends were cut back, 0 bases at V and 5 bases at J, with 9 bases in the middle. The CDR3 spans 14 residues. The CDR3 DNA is TGTGCCACCAGCAGAGATCTCTACCTAGATACGCAGTATTTT. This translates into CATSRDLYLDTQYF. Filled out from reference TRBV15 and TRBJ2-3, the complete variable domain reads DAMVIQNPRYQVTQFGKPVTLSCSQTLNHNVMYWYQQKSSQAPKLLFHYYDKDFNNEADTPDNFQSRRPNTSFCFLDIRSPGLGDTAMYLCATSRDLYLDTQYFGPGTRLTVL.